These 9 T cell receptor beta chains were sequenced from one sample in a study of a mutant IDH1 vaccine in newly diagnosed glioma. TCRdb keeps only in-frame clones here, not all; method: immunoSEQ multiplex PCR. The sample holds about 31,000 clones, around 78% seen once. For these TCRs, the target antigens are not known. Time point: week 11, during vaccination. What each vaccine dose contained was 300 ug of mutant IDH1 20-mer peptide, accompanied by topical imiquimod. This specimen was PBMCs, taken from a glioma patient whose treatment included an IDH1 peptide vaccine. The source is a man between 25 and 39 years old with glioma.

The genes are TRBV7-2 and TRBJ1-4; 7 bases match TRBD1. There are 15 residues in the CDR3. The J segment lost 3 bases and the V segment lost 4 bases, leaving 5 bases of the junction unmatched. The germline V gene encodes CDR1 SGHTA and CDR2 FQGNSA. DNA of the CDR3: TGTGCCAGCAGCTCAGGGGACAGCTCTAATGAAAAACTGTTTTTT. This sequence encodes CASSSGDSSNEKLFF.

CDR3 bases: TGTGCCATCAGTGAGTCAGGGTCTGGAGCCTACGAGCAGTACTTC. Translating it yields CAISESGSGAYEQYF. The gene calls are TRBV10-3 and TRBJ2-7; D is ambiguous. Germline V gene data show CDR1 as ENHRY and CDR2 as SYGVKD. Trimming stripped 0 bases from V and 2 bases from J, with 11 bases between. The CDR3 runs to 15 residues.

About this clone itself: Relative to the germline gene, one junction end is altered; a read error may explain this. This rearrangement joins TRBV30 to TRBJ2-5; TRBD1 agrees at 9 bases. The CDR3 contains 14 residues. Germline CDR1 reads GTSNPN; CDR2 reads SVGIG (reference sequence). CDR3 protein: CAAWDRAVRETQYF. CDR3 nucleotide sequence: TGCGCTGCCTGGGACAGGGCTGTTAGGGAGACCCAGTACTTC.

This clone was seen more than once but under ten times. The chain carries TRBV2 and TRBJ1-1, with D possibly matching TRBD1 (5 bases). From germline, CDR1 is SNHLY and CDR2 FYNNEI. The CDR3 sequence is 13 residues long. Trimming removed 6 bases at V and 3 bases at J, with 11 bases between. The DNA for the CDR3 is TGTGCCAGCAGGGCCGAAGGGGACACTGAAGCTTTCTTT. Translating gives CASRAEGDTEAFF.

V and J are TRBV25-1 and TRBJ2-7; TRBD2 matches at 7 bases. V lost 0 bases, J lost 6 bases, and 11 bases stayed unmatched. This CDR3 region has 16 residues. Looked up from germline, CDR1 is MGHDK and CDR2 is SYGVNS. The CDR3 is CASSEYGSGAKGEQYF. CDR3 bases: TGTGCCAGCAGTGAATACGGGAGCGGGGCCAAAGGCGAGCAGTACTTC.

This CDR3 reads CASSLATRGQVEAFF. The CDR3 region has the DNA TGTGCCAGCAGCTTAGCTACCAGGGGGCAGGTTGAAGCTTTCTTT. This rearrangement joins TRBV7-2 to TRBJ1-1; TRBD1 matches at 8 bases. CDR3 length equals 15 residues. J lost 7 bases, V lost 0 bases, and 7 bases had no gene match. Germline CDR1 reads SGHTA; CDR2 reads FQGNSA.

The chain couples TRBV6-1 to TRBJ2-7; D is uncertain. The V gene lost 5 bases and the J gene lost 9 bases, with 17 bases spanning the gap. The CDR3 loop spans 13 amino acids. Per the germline V gene, CDR1 is MNHNS and CDR2 is SASEGT. The CDR3 DNA reads as TGTGCCAGCAGTCCGGAGATCCTATACCGGCAGTACTTC. Translating gives CASSPEILYRQYF.

The rearrangement links TRBV30 to TRBJ2-5; perhaps TRBD1 as D (5 bases). With the DNA end fitting TRBJ2-7 better, the J assignment may be wrong. The CDR3 is 13 residues long. CDR1 is GTSNPN, CDR2 SVGIG, per germline (reference sequence). The CDR3 spells CAWSVRQGYEQYF. CDR3 sequence (DNA): TGTGCCTGGAGTGTACGGCAGGGTTACGAGCAGTACTTC.

The chain links TRBV10-3 to TRBJ1-1; 11 bases fit TRBD1. This CDR3 is built from 15 residues. Germline-derived CDR1 and CDR2 are ENHRY and SYGVKD. V lost 3 bases to trimming and J lost 3 bases; unmatched junction nucleotides: 3. CDR3 sequence: CAISDRTGGYTEAFF. CDR3 nucleotide sequence: TGTGCCATCAGTGATCGGACAGGGGGCTACACTGAAGCTTTCTTT.